The 32 T cell receptor beta chains below all came from one sample that was sequenced in a study of shared clonotypes between healthy human individuals. Repertoires were generated with immunoSEQ multiplex PCR, while TCRdb's copy carries only in-frame clones and drops some. The data contain fewer than 1.4 million clones, 70% to 80% of them singletons. The material sequenced was memory CD4+ T cells from PBMCs. Noted subset: CD45RA-negative fraction. Source of these receptors: a young man in good health. Some clones in this sample may be carry-over from other donors' samples.

Worth noting for this clone: A much larger clone lies one base from this, so it may be a read error. The chain couples TRBV19 to TRBJ2-2; no firm D call. The germline CDR1 and CDR2 sequences are LNHDA and SQIVND (reference sequence). With 2 bases removed from V and 1 base from J, the gap between germline ends came to 5 bases. The CDR3 length is 14 residues. The CDR3: CASSINRNTGELFF. CDR3 nucleotides: TGTGCCAGTAGTATAAACAGGAACACCGGGGAGCTGTTTTTT.

The genes are TRBV19 and TRBJ1-5; TRBD1 aligns across 7 bases. From germline, CDR1 is LNHDA and CDR2 SQIVND (reference sequence). This CDR3 is built from 16 residues. The V gene end was trimmed by 3 bases and the J gene end by 4 bases; junction bases not matched to a gene: 9. CDR3 in DNA: TGTGCCAGTAGTATTGCGGTACAGGGGACGAATCAGCCCCAGCATTTT. Protein product: CASSIAVQGTNQPQHF.

The chain links TRBV9 to TRBJ2-3; TRBD2 is a possible D gene (6 bases). With 3 bases removed from V and 3 bases from J, the gap between germline ends came to 8 bases. Germline CDR1 is SGDLS and CDR2 is YYNGEE. This CDR3 region has 13 residues. As DNA, the CDR3 is TGTGCCAGCAGCGCTCGGGGGACAGATACGCAGTATTTT. Amino acids: CASSARGTDTQYF.

This clone came up a few times. The gene calls are TRBV6-6 and TRBJ1-1; TRBD1 is a possible D gene (5 bases). CDR1 and CDR2 from the germline V gene are MNHNY and SVGAGI (reference sequence). This CDR3 is built from 14 residues. Trimming took off 6 bases at V and 8 bases at J, with 19 bases between the two ends. CDR3 protein: CASSRLQAPREAFF. CDR3 in DNA: TGTGCCAGCAGCAGACTACAGGCCCCCAGGGAAGCTTTCTTT.

This chain joins TRBV7-3 and TRBJ2-7; 10 positions agree with TRBD2. The CDR3 totals 17 residues. With 5 bases clipped from V and 3 bases from J, the junction kept 13 bases outside the gene matches. Germline loops: CDR1 SGHTA, CDR2 FQGTGA. CDR3 amino acids: CASSPKPRLAGYYEQYF. The CDR3 nucleotides read TGTGCCAGCAGCCCTAAGCCCCGACTAGCGGGCTACTACGAGCAGTACTTC.

The rearrangement links TRBV7-3 to TRBJ2-1, with a tentative D call TRBD2 (6 bases). The CDR3 spans 16 residues. V was pared by 4 bases and J by 0 bases, with 13 bases between. Germline CDR1 SGHTA, CDR2 FQGTGA. The CDR3 DNA follows: TGTGCCAGCAGCTCCAGCTCTAGCGCCTCCTACAATGAGCAGTTCTTC. Translation: CASSSSSSASYNEQFF.

This clone was observed a few times. The chain combines TRBV6-1 with TRBJ1-4, with unresolved D. The CDR3 spans 14 residues. Trimming took 8 bases from V and 5 from J, leaving 15 bases between them. CDR1 is MNHNS and CDR2 is SASEGT in the germline V gene. In DNA form, the CDR3 reads TGTGCCAGCTCCCCCGGGCCCTTGAATGAAAAACTGTTTTTT. This gives the protein CASSPGPLNEKLFF.

Points on this clone: A far larger clone lies a single base away; this is likely a read error. For the CDR3, the DNA is TGTGCCAGCTCACCAGCAGGGGGGGACTACGGGCAGTACTTC. Its translation is CASSPAGGDYGQYF. The rearrangement joins TRBV18 to TRBJ2-7; either TRBD1 or TRBD2 may fit D (7 bases each). Germline V CDR1 and CDR2: KGHSH, LQKENI. This CDR3 spans 14 amino acids.

The chain recombines TRBV18 with TRBJ2-5; TRBD2 aligns across 7 bases. Germline trimming cut 8 bases from V and 5 bases from J; bases unmatched to any gene: 8. The CDR3 has 13 residues. Germline assignment: CDR1 KGHSH and CDR2 LQKENI. The CDR3 nucleotides read TGTGCCAGCGCTACTAGCGTGGGGGAGACCCAGTACTTC. It is translated as CASATSVGETQYF.

The chain links TRBV9 to TRBJ1-2; no clear D. CDR1 and CDR2 (germline): SGDLS, YYNGEE. The ends were cut back, 0 bases at V and 8 bases at J, with 14 bases in the middle. The CDR3 consists of 14 residues. CDR3 in amino acids: CASSVESSMVGYTF. The CDR3 DNA reads TGTGCCAGCAGCGTAGAAAGTTCTATGGTGGGCTACACCTTC.

This clone was recorded once. The genes are TRBV4-3 and TRBJ2-3; 13 bases map to TRBD2. Germline V gene sequence: CDR1 LGHNA, CDR2 YSLEER. This CDR3 contains 15 residues. With 5 bases clipped from V and 4 bases from J, the junction kept 3 bases outside the gene matches. DNA for the CDR3: TGCGCCAGCAGCGGACTAGCGGGAGTGTCAGATACGCAGTATTTT. Translated: CASSGLAGVSDTQYF.

This clone has more than one count but fewer than ten. This sequence joins TRBV5-1 and TRBJ2-1, with D possibly called TRBD1 or TRBD2 (5 bases each). V lost 1 base and J 8 bases, leaving 16 bases between the germline ends. Looked up from germline, CDR1 is SGHRS and CDR2 is YFSETQ. There are 15 residues in the CDR3. The CDR3 loop reads CASSLQAGLGDEQFF. CDR3 sequence (DNA): TGCGCCAGCAGCTTGCAGGCAGGGTTGGGGGATGAGCAGTTCTTC.

This chain links TRBV30 with TRBJ2-2; 14 bases map to TRBD2. The CDR3 runs 16 residues. Per the germline V gene, CDR1 is GTSNPN and CDR2 is SVGIG (reference sequence). Germline trimming cut 5 bases from V and 6 bases from J; bases unmatched to any gene: 8. CDR3 nucleotide sequence: TGTGCCTGGTCATTTAAGGGACTAGCGGGAGCCGGGGAGCTGTTTTTT. Residues: CAWSFKGLAGAGELFF.

As to this clone: The sample holds other DNA sequences that translate to the same CDR3. The gene calls are TRBV2 and TRBJ2-7, with D possibly matching TRBD1 (5 bases). In germline, CDR1 is SNHLY, CDR2 FYNNEI. V was trimmed by 6 bases and J by 6 bases, leaving 9 bases between them. This CDR3 is built from 11 residues. Written as DNA, the CDR3 is TGTGCCAGCAGGGGGCTAGGCGAGCAGTACTTC. It translates to CASRGLGEQYF.

This chain joins TRBV7-8 and TRBJ1-4; D possibly corresponds to TRBD1 (5 bases). Trimming shortened V by 5 bases and J by 5 bases, and 12 bases separated the two germline ends. Germline V gene data show CDR1 as SGHVS and CDR2 as FQNEAQ. CDR3 length equals 14 residues. In DNA, the CDR3 is TGTGCCAGCAGCCCCGGGACCGTAAATGAAAAACTGTTTTTT. Translating it yields CASSPGTVNEKLFF.

In this sample, this clone turned up many times. V gene TRBV30 combines with J gene TRBJ1-5; D not certain. Germline values: CDR1 GTSNPN, CDR2 SVGIG (reference sequence). This CDR3 is 14 amino acids long. V was pared by 0 bases and J by 3 bases, with 9 bases between. Here the CDR3 DNA reads TGTGCCTGGAGTGTGGGCGGGGACAATCAGCCCCAGCATTTT. Translating it yields CAWSVGGDNQPQHF.

V and J are TRBV5-1 and TRBJ1-2; 9 bases are shared with TRBD1. Per the germline V gene, CDR1 is SGHRS and CDR2 is YFSETQ. With V trimmed by 4 bases and J by 4 bases, 5 bases remained unmatched. The CDR3 has 14 residues. This CDR3 reads CASSGGTGIYGYTF. The CDR3 coding sequence is TGCGCCAGCAGCGGGGGGACAGGGATCTATGGCTACACCTTC.

As to this clone: Other DNA sequences in this specimen translate into the identical CDR3. The genes are TRBV15 and TRBJ1-2; 7 bases fit TRBD1. CDR1 is LNHNV and CDR2 is YYDKDF in the germline V gene (reference sequence). Unmatched junction bases numbered 3, after V lost 3 bases and J lost 5 bases. The CDR3 contains 13 residues. CDR3 in DNA: TGTGCCACCAGCAGGGGGACAGATTATGGCTACACCTTC. Amino acids: CATSRGTDYGYTF.

The chain employs TRBV11-1 and TRBJ1-2; TRBD1 matches 7 bases. This CDR3 region has 14 residues. V trimming: 5 bases; J trimming: 4 bases; junction bases outside the gene matches: 7. The germline V gene encodes CDR1 SGHAT and CDR2 FQDESV (reference sequence). CDR3 in DNA: TGTGCCAGCAGCGCCCGACAGGGTGGCTATGGCTACACCTTC. This codes for CASSARQGGYGYTF.

CDR3 loop: CASRGGGSIQETQYF. The DNA of the CDR3 is TGTGCCAGCAGGGGAGGCGGGAGCATACAAGAGACCCAGTACTTC. The V and J genes are TRBV2 and TRBJ2-5, with TRBD2 matching 7 bases. The CDR3 totals 15 residues. The germline V gene has CDR1 SNHLY and CDR2 FYNNEI. J was trimmed by 2 bases and V by 6 bases; bases with no gene match: 9. The whole variable domain, filled in from reference TRBV2 and TRBJ2-5, reads EPEVTQTPSHQVTQMGQEVILRCVPISNHLYFYWYRQILGQKVEFLVSFYNNEISEKSEIFDDQFSVERPDGSNFTLKIRSTKLEDSAMYFCASRGGGSIQETQYFGPGTRLLVL.

In this sample, this clone turned up a few times. V is TRBV19 and J is TRBJ2-3; 7 bases align to TRBD1. J was trimmed by 4 bases and V by 10 bases; bases with no gene match: 8. CDR1 and CDR2 (germline): LNHDA, SQIVND (reference sequence). CDR3 length equals 13 residues. The CDR3 DNA follows: TGTGCCACCACCTATACAGGGGCAGATACGCAGTATTTT. It codes for CATTYTGADTQYF.

The V and J genes are TRBV5-3 and TRBJ2-5; D is perhaps TRBD1 (6 bases). TRBV5-3 is flagged as an ORF with uncertain function. There are 13 residues in the CDR3. Trimming pared 10 bases from V and 1 base from J, leaving 14 bases between. The DNA of the CDR3 is TGTGCCTCAAGGGCAGGGGTCCAAGAGACCCAGTACTTC. It encodes CASRAGVQETQYF.

V gene TRBV6-6 combines with J gene TRBJ1-1, with D perhaps matching TRBD1 (6 bases). The CDR3 is 16 residues long. V was shortened by 0 bases and J by 1 base, with 12 bases between the two germline ends. Germline V gene lookup returns CDR1 MNHNY and CDR2 SVGAGI (reference sequence). For the CDR3, the DNA is TGTGCCAGCAGTTACTCTGGGGGGGCAGCGAACACTGAAGCTTTCTTT. Translation gives CASSYSGGAANTEAFF.

The V and J genes are TRBV6-6 and TRBJ2-3, with D possibly called TRBD1 or TRBD2 (6 bases each). This CDR3 is 16 amino acids long. The germline V gene has CDR1 MNHNY and CDR2 SVGAGI (reference sequence). Trimming shortened V by 3 bases and J by 2 bases, and 15 bases separated the two germline ends. For the CDR3, the DNA is TGTGCCAGCAGTTATTCATACGGGGGACACACAGATACGCAGTATTTT. This encodes CASSYSYGGHTDTQYF.

The CDR3 DNA follows: TGTGCCAGCAGCCGTCAGGGAAACACCATATATTTT. It yields the protein CASSRQGNTIYF. The genes are TRBV7-3 and TRBJ1-3; D is uncertain. The germline V gene has CDR1 SGHTA and CDR2 FQGTGA. The V and J ends lost 5 bases and 4 bases respectively, with 6 bases between them. The CDR3 is made up of 12 amino acids.

This chain joins TRBV28 and TRBJ2-5; D is possibly TRBD1 (5 bases). The CDR3 spans 16 residues. V lost 3 bases and J lost 4, with 18 bases in between. Germline lookup yields CDR1 MDHEN and CDR2 SYDVKM. For the CDR3, the DNA is TGTGCCAGCAGTTTTCCCAGGGTCAAATGGGGAGAGACCCAGTACTTC. It is translated as CASSFPRVKWGETQYF. Looking up the rest from reference TRBV28 and TRBJ2-5 gives the full variable domain: DVKVTQSSRYLVKRTGEKVFLECVQDMDHENMFWYRQDPGLGLRLIYFSYDVKMKEKGDIPEGYSVSREKKERFSLILESASTNQTSMYLCASSFPRVKWGETQYFGPGTRLLVL.

The J gene is TRBJ2-5, the V gene TRBV5-6, with D perhaps given as TRBD1 or TRBD2 (5 bases each). The CDR3 is made up of 17 amino acids. Germline CDR1 SGHDT, CDR2 YYEEEE. Trimming took 0 bases from V and 7 from J, leaving 22 bases between them. The DNA for the CDR3 is TGTGCCAGCAGCTTGGCGAGTTCAGGGCGCAAGAGGGGGACCCAGTACTTC. Translated, it gives CASSLASSGRKRGTQYF.

This clone has more than one count but fewer than ten. The chain couples TRBV10-1 to TRBJ2-1, with 8 bases that match TRBD2. The V segment lost 3 bases and the J segment 6 bases; nucleotides outside the gene matches: 13. The CDR3 sequence is 17 residues long. Germline lookup yields CDR1 WNHNN and CDR2 SYGVQD (reference sequence). CDR3 region: CASSDLPSGRPVNEQFF. In DNA, the CDR3 is TGCGCCAGCAGTGACCTACCCAGCGGGAGACCCGTCAATGAGCAGTTCTTC.

This chain uses TRBV4-1 with TRBJ1-2; 7 positions agree with TRBD1. The V gene end was trimmed by 0 bases and the J gene end by 6 bases; junction bases not matched to a gene: 7. Germline V lookup: CDR1 MGHRA, CDR2 YSYEKL. The CDR3 spans 15 residues. CDR3 protein: CASSQDSTRGDGYTF. The CDR3 nucleotides are TGCGCCAGCAGCCAAGATTCTACCAGGGGGGATGGCTACACCTTC.

This clone was found once. The same CDR3 is also encoded by other DNA sequences in this sample. The genes are TRBV7-9 and TRBJ2-5, with a tentative D call TRBD1 (5 bases). This CDR3 spans 13 amino acids. V lost 1 base, J lost 4 bases, and 7 bases lay in between. Germline V gives CDR1 SEHNR, CDR2 FQNEAQ (reference sequence). The CDR3 spells CASSLGQGETQYF. The CDR3 DNA reads as TGTGCCAGCAGCTTAGGGCAGGGAGAGACCCAGTACTTC.

The V gene is TRBV9, the J gene TRBJ2-2, with D unresolved. V dropped 4 bases and J dropped 6 bases, with 7 bases sitting between them. The CDR3 has 12 amino acids. Germline values: CDR1 SGDLS, CDR2 YYNGEE. The chain's CDR3 is CASSRVAGELFF. The CDR3 nucleotides read TGTGCCAGCAGCAGGGTGGCCGGGGAGCTGTTTTTT.

Here the CDR3 DNA reads TGTGCCAGCAGCCCAGTGGGCGGGATGTCCTACGAGCAGTACTTC. Protein sequence: CASSPVGGMSYEQYF. This chain links TRBV7-6 with TRBJ2-7; TRBD2 might be the D (6 bases). Trimming left V 5 bases short and J 1 base short, with 15 bases between. From germline, CDR1 is SGHVS and CDR2 FNYEAQ. The CDR3 runs to 15 residues.